This T cell receptor (beta chain) stems from a study of Graves' ophthalmopathy and Graves' hyperthyroidism. Unmatched junction bases numbered 18, after V lost 8 bases and J lost 11 bases. CDR3 length equals 16 residues. Beta-chain TCR CDR3 regions were amplified from RNA transcripts. In the first round, RT-PCR was carried out with HTBI primers, and a multiplex PCR formed the second round. Via MiXCR, TCRdb re-called the multiplex PCR reads, giving one row per CDR3 protein. The table records 900,000 to 1,200,000 distinct CDR3 sequences, about 40% of them present only once. Turning to this clonotype: A much larger clone lies one base from this, so it may be a read error.

Clinical symptoms and serum thyroxine were used for diagnosis; TRAb, thyroid ultrasound and orbital computed tomography were also relied on. The chain combines TRBV12-3 or TRBV12-4 with TRBJ1-6; 7 positions match TRBD1. The specimen sequenced was peripheral blood or thyroid tissue (not recorded which). This receptor was obtained from an adult man with Graves' hyperthyroidism. The CDR3 here is CASGPTTGSRSAPLHF. CDR3 nucleotides: TGTGCCAGCGGTCCGACGACAGGGTCAAGGTCTGCACCCCTCCACTTT.